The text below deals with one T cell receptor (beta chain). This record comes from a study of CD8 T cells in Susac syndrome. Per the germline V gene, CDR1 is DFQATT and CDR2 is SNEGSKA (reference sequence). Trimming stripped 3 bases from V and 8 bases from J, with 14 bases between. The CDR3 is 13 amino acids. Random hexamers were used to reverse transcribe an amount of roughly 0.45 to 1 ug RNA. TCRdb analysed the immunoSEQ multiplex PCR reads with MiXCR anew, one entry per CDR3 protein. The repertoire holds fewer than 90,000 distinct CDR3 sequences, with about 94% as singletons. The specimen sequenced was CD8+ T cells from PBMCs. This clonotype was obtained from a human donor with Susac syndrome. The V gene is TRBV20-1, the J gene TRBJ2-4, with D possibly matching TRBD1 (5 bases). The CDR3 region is CSARGPQRDIQYF. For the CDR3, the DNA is TGCAGTGCTAGGGGGCCCCAACGGGACATTCAGTACTTC.